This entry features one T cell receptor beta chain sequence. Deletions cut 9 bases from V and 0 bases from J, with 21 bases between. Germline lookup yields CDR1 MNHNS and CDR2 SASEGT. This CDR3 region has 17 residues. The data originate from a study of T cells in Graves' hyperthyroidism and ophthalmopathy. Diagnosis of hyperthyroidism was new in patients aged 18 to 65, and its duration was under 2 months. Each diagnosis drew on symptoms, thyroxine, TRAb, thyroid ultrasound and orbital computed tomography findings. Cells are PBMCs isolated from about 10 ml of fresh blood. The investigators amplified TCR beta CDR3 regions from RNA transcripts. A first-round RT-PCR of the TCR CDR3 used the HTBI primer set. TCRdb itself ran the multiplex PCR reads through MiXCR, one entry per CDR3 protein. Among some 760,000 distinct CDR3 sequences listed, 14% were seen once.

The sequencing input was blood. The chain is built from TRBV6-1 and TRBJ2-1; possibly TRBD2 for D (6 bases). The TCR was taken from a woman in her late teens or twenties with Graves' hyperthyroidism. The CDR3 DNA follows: TGTGCCAGTAGAGTCCCGGGCGGAGGGAGCTCCTACAATGAGCAGTTCTTC. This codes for CASRVPGGGSSYNEQFF.